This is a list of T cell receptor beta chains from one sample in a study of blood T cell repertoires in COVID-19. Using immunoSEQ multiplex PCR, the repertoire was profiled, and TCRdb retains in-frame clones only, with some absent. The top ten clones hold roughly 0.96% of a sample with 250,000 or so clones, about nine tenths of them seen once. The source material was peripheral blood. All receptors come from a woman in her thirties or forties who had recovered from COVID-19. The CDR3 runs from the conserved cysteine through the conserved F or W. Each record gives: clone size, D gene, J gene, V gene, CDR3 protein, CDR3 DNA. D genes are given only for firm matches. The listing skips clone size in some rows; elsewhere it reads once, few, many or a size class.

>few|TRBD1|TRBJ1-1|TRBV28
CASTPRGRGPGTEAFF
TGTGCCAGCACTCCTAGGGGCAGGGGGCCGGGCACTGAAGCTTTCTTT
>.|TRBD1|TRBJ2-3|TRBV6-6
CASKFGTGASTDTQYF
TGTGCCAGCAAATTTGGGACAGGGGCTAGCACAGATACGCAGTATTTT
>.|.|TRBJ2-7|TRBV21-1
CARTPGQGDEQYF
TGTGCCAGGACTCCGGGACAGGGGGACGAGCAGTACTTC
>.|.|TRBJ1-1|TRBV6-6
CASSYSGGWGTEAFF
TGTGCCAGCAGTTACTCCGGCGGGTGGGGCACTGAAGCTTTCTTT
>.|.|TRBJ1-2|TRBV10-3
CAITPLGTGLEGYTF
TGTGCCATCACCCCATTGGGAACAGGGCTAGAAGGCTACACCTTC
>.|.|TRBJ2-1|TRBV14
CASSPEAHFYNEQFF
TGTGCCAGCAGTCCGGAGGCCCACTTCTACAATGAGCAGTTCTTC
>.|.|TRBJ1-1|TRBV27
CASSFLGGNTEAFF
TGTGCCAGCAGTTTTTTAGGGGGGAACACTGAAGCTTTCTTT
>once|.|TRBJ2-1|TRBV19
CASSIDRGEQFF
TGTGCCAGTAGTATAGATAGGGGGGAGCAGTTCTTC
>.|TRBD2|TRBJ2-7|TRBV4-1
CASSQEGGVGTTYF
TGCGCCAGCAGCCAAGAGGGCGGGGTCGGGACTACGTACTTC
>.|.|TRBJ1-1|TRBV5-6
CASSLGQIFTEAFF
TGTGCCAGCAGCTTGGGACAGATTTTCACTGAAGCTTTCTTT
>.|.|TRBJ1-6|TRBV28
CASREGRNPSSYNSPLHF
TGTGCCAGCAGGGAGGGACGGAACCCAAGCTCCTATAATTCACCCCTCCACTTT
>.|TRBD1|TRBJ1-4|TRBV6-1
CASSVPGQSLATNEKLFF
TGTGCCAGCAGTGTACCGGGACAGAGCCTTGCAACTAATGAAAAACTGTTTTTT
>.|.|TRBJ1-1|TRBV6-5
CATLRYMNTEAFF
TGTGCCACCCTGAGGTACATGAACACTGAAGCTTTCTTT
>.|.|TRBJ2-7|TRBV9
CASSVRQDRDYEQYF
TGTGCCAGCAGCGTAAGACAGGACCGAGACTACGAGCAGTACTTC
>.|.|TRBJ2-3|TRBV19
CASSISAGSGTDTQYF
TGTGCCAGTAGTATCTCAGCCGGAAGCGGCACAGATACGCAGTATTTT
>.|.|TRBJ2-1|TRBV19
CASSGLPPYNEQFF
TGTGCCAGTAGCGGACTCCCCCCCTACAATGAGCAGTTCTTC